The rows below give T cell receptor beta chains drawn from one sample of a study of Ad26.COV2.S vaccination and SARS-CoV-2 variants. Produced via immunoSEQ multiplex PCR; TCRdb's table is partial and in-frame only. The data show 150,000 to 200,000 clones, approximately 90% seen once. Here the sequenced sample was peripheral blood, taken after recovery from COVID-19. The receptors shown here come from a human donor who had recovered from COVID-19. Each CDR3 is given with its conserved first and last residue. Fields, in order: CDR3 length, clone size, J gene, D gene, V gene, CDR3 DNA, CDR3 protein. D genes are given only for firm matches. Rows may omit the clone size; those that give it use once, few, many or a size class.

19 | . | TRBJ2-7 | . | TRBV5-1 | TGCGCCAGCAGCTTGGCCCTGGGGGCAGGGACCCTTAGTCGGCAAGAGCAGTACTTC | CASSLALGAGTLSRQEQYF
16 | . | TRBJ1-4 | . | TRBV2 | TGTGCCAGCAGTGACCCCGGGGGGGGCGCATATGAAAAACTGTTTTTT | CASSDPGGGAYEKLFF
14 | . | TRBJ2-3 | TRBD2 | TRBV11-3 | TGTGCCAGCAGTGGACTAGCAGGCACAGATACGCAGTATTTT | CASSGLAGTDTQYF
15 | . | TRBJ1-1 | . | TRBV6-5 | TGTGCCAGCAGTACCCTGACTTGGGGGAACACTGAAGCTTTCTTT | CASSTLTWGNTEAFF
13 | . | TRBJ2-4 | TRBD2 | TRBV4-2 | TGTGCCAGCAGCCCGGACGGGGGGAACATTCAGTACTTC | CASSPDGGNIQYF
16 | many | TRBJ1-5 | TRBD1 | TRBV19 | TGTGCCAGTAGTGTCCGGGGACAGGGGCCCAATCAGCCCCAGCATTTT | CASSVRGQGPNQPQHF
14 | . | TRBJ1-5 | TRBD1 | TRBV19 | TGTGCCAGTAACAGGGACAGGGGTTGGGGACCCCAGCATTTT | CASNRDRGWGPQHF
15 | . | TRBJ1-5 | . | TRBV21-1 | TGTGCCAGCAGCAACGGGACAGGGGGCAATCAGCCCCAGCATTTT | CASSNGTGGNQPQHF
18 | . | TRBJ2-1 | TRBD2 | TRBV24-1 | TGTGCCACCAGTGACCCTGGACTAGCGGGGGGTGCCTACAATGAGCAGTTCTTC | CATSDPGLAGGAYNEQFF
11 | . | TRBJ1-1 | . | TRBV28 | TGTGCCAGCAGTGGAGACACTGAAGCTTTCTTT | CASSGDTEAFF
16 | . | TRBJ1-2 | . | TRBV9 | TGTGCCAGCAGCCCCGACAAGGGGGGCAGGGCCTATGGCTACACCTTC | CASSPDKGGRAYGYTF
13 | few | TRBJ2-7 | . | TRBV7-2 | TGTGCCAGCAGATTCGACTCCCTGGGCGAGCAGTACTTC | CASRFDSLGEQYF
13 | . | TRBJ1-5 | . | TRBV7-2 | TGTGCCAGCAGCTTATCGGTTGATCAGCCCCAGCATTTT | CASSLSVDQPQHF
15 | . | TRBJ1-1 | TRBD1 | TRBV6-6 | TGTGCCAGCAGCTCCAAACAGACAGGGTCCACTGAAGCTTTCTTT | CASSSKQTGSTEAFF
17 | . | TRBJ1-3 | . | TRBV6-6 | TGTGCCAGCAGTCTAAGCGGGGGAGGGACTGCTGGAAACACCATATATTTT | CASSLSGGGTAGNTIYF
17 | . | TRBJ2-3 | TRBD1 | TRBV6-6 | TGTGCCAGCAGTCCGGGACAGGGGATTGAAAGCACAGATACGCAGTATTTT | CASSPGQGIESTDTQYF
19 | . | TRBJ2-3 | TRBD2 | TRBV4-2 | TGTGCCAGCAGCCAGCCTTCCACTAGCGGGGAGATCCTCACAGATACGCAGTATTTT | CASSQPSTSGEILTDTQYF
17 | . | TRBJ2-3 | TRBD2 | TRBV4-2 | TGTGCCAGCAGCCAAGATAATAAGGGGGTAGCGGGGGATGGAGAGTATTTT | CASSQDNKGVAGDGEYF
13 | . | TRBJ1-2 | TRBD1 | TRBV24-1 | TGTGCCACCAGTGAGGGACAGGGATATGGCTACACCTTC | CATSEGQGYGYTF
15 | . | TRBJ2-7 | TRBD1 | TRBV6-1 | TGTGCCAGCAGTGAAGCTGGGACAGGGGTCTACGAGCAGTACTTC | CASSEAGTGVYEQYF